This T cell receptor beta chain was identified in a study of beta chain features in type 1 diabetes. The sequenced template was cDNA made from the entire isolated RNA. Assay used: immunoSEQ multiplex PCR; TCRdb lists only in-frame clones, some missing. There are hundreds of thousands of clones in the sample; under 20% occur only once, and about 0.02% lies in the top ten. This clone was observed a single time. This CDR3 region has 16 residues. Germline V gives CDR1 SNHLY, CDR2 FYNNEI. V shed 6 bases and J 4 bases; nucleotides not matched to a gene: 13. The chain combines TRBV2 with TRBJ2-3, with TRBD1 matching over 7 bases. Sequencing was performed on naive CD4+ T cells from blood. This TCR was recovered from a woman younger than 35 in good health. The CDR3 DNA is TGTGCCAGCAGGAAAAGGCAGCTAGGACAGGCAGATACGCAGTATTTT. Translation: CASRKRQLGQADTQYF.